The rows below give T cell receptor beta chains drawn from one sample of a study of T cell changes during pregnancy in multiple sclerosis. Assay: immunoSEQ multiplex PCR; the TCRdb copy retains only in-frame clones and omits some. The table records 50,000 to 65,000 clones, about nine tenths of them present only once. Sequenced here: peripheral blood, sampled in the first trimester of pregnancy. These receptors were obtained from a female donor in good health, enrolled as a control in a pregnancy study. The CDR3 runs from the conserved cysteine through the conserved F or W. D genes are given only for firm matches. Rows give clone size only sometimes, using once, few, many, or a class for an expanded clone.

>15|TRBV30|-|-|TRBJ1-4
CAWNQGLSANEKLFF
TGTGCCTGGAATCAGGGACTTTCGGCTAATGAAAAACTGTTTTTT
>15|TRBV2|-|-|TRBJ2-1
CASSGYGYLNNEQFF
TGTGCCAGCAGTGGATACGGTTACCTAAACAATGAGCAGTTCTTC
>18|TRBV10-3|-|-|TRBJ1-2
CAISGGDLGQLANYGYTF
TGTGCCATCAGTGGGGGAGACCTTGGACAGTTAGCTAACTATGGCTACACCTTC
>15|TRBV28|-|-|TRBJ2-1
CASSLRTVFANEQFF
TGTGCCAGCAGTTTAAGGACAGTATTCGCCAATGAGCAGTTCTTC
>16|TRBV5-6|-|TRBD1|TRBJ1-1
CASSKGQGARNTEAFF
TGTGCCAGCAGCAAGGGACAGGGGGCCAGGAACACTGAAGCTTTCTTT
>14|TRBV11-1|-|TRBD1|TRBJ2-7
CASSSQGQLDEQYF
TGTGCCAGCAGCTCCCAGGGACAGTTGGACGAGCAGTACTTC
>13|TRBV6-1|-|TRBD1|TRBJ1-3
CAHGTGGKNTIYF
TGTGCCCACGGTACAGGGGGTAAAAACACCATATATTTT
>13|TRBV5-1|-|-|TRBJ1-2
CASSFSQGDGYTF
TGCGCCAGCAGCTTTTCCCAGGGCGATGGCTACACCTTC
>14|TRBV7-6|-|-|TRBJ1-5
CASSLGGAKQPQHF
TGTGCCAGCAGCTTAGGCGGGGCGAAGCAGCCCCAGCATTTT
>14|TRBV28|-|TRBD2|TRBJ2-5
CASNGRVYQETQYF
TGTGCCAGCAATGGGAGGGTGTACCAAGAGACCCAGTACTTC
>18|TRBV10-1|-|TRBD2|TRBJ2-1
CASSVPRLAETSYNEQFF
TGCGCCAGCAGTGTGCCGAGACTAGCGGAGACCTCCTACAATGAGCAGTTCTTC
>17|TRBV7-2|-|TRBD1|TRBJ1-1
CASSLRGQAIMNTEAFF
TGTGCCAGCAGCTTAAGGGGACAGGCAATCATGAACACTGAAGCTTTCTTT
>14|TRBV2|-|TRBD1|TRBJ1-4
CASRAGQGSEKLFF
TGTGCCAGCAGGGCAGGACAGGGGAGTGAAAAACTGTTTTTT
>16|TRBV19|-|TRBD1|TRBJ1-1
CASSIRDRGRNTEAFF
TGTGCCAGTAGTATTCGGGACAGGGGTAGGAACACTGAAGCTTTCTTT
>14|TRBV28|-|-|TRBJ1-5
CASSLGGFNQPQHF
TGTGCCAGCAGTTTGGGGGGATTCAATCAGCCCCAGCATTTT
>11|TRBV11-2|few|-|TRBJ1-1
CASSPVSEAFF
TGTGCCAGCAGCCCGGTGAGTGAAGCTTTCTTT
>15|TRBV6-5|-|TRBD1|TRBJ2-7
CASRRGVGQGNEQYF
TGTGCCAGCAGAAGGGGGGTAGGACAGGGCAACGAGCAGTACTTC
>12|TRBV11-2|-|-|TRBJ2-7
CASRQGSYEQYF
TGTGCCAGCAGGCAGGGATCCTACGAGCAGTACTTC
>16|TRBV7-9|-|-|TRBJ2-1
CASTPVPAGIYNEQFF
TGTGCCAGCACCCCCGTCCCGGCGGGTATATACAATGAGCAGTTCTTC
>16|TRBV11-2|-|TRBD1|TRBJ2-7
CASSKNSGTVSYEQYF
TGTGCCAGCAGCAAGAATTCCGGGACAGTTTCCTACGAGCAGTACTTC
>13|TRBV27|-|-|TRBJ2-1
CASSPNSYNEQFF
TGTGCCAGCAGCCCAAATTCCTACAATGAGCAGTTCTTC
>17|TRBV7-2|-|TRBD2|TRBJ2-3
CASTPGASGGLTDTQYF
TGTGCCAGCACCCCAGGGGCTAGCGGGGGCCTCACAGATACGCAGTATTTT
>16|TRBV5-6|-|TRBD2|TRBJ2-4
CASSTPSGGAGNIQYF
TGTGCCAGCAGCACCCCTAGCGGGGGGGCCGGAAACATTCAGTACTTC
>13|TRBV6-1|-|-|TRBJ2-7
CASRKGVLYEQYF
TGTGCCAGCAGAAAGGGGGTTCTCTACGAGCAGTACTTC
>14|TRBV5-1|-|-|TRBJ1-1
CASSLATPNAEAFF
TGCGCCAGCAGCTTGGCTACGCCAAACGCTGAAGCTTTCTTT
>14|TRBV5-6|-|-|TRBJ2-7
CASSGSGTLDEQYF
TGTGCCAGCAGCGGATCCGGGACACTCGACGAGCAGTACTTC
>15|TRBV5-1|once|TRBD2|TRBJ2-1
CASSYRLATADEQFF
TGCGCCAGCAGCTATAGACTAGCCACGGCGGATGAGCAGTTCTTC
>14|TRBV10-3|-|TRBD2|TRBJ2-5
CAIREREEGETQYF
TGTGCCATCAGGGAGCGGGAGGAAGGGGAGACCCAGTACTTC
>15|TRBV11-2|-|TRBD2|TRBJ2-7
CASSSSGGVSYEQYF
TGTGCCAGCAGCTCGAGCGGGGGGGTCTCCTACGAGCAGTACTTC
>15|TRBV7-9|-|TRBD1|TRBJ2-2
CASDRGDIFTGELFF
TGTGCCAGTGACAGGGGAGACATCTTCACCGGGGAGCTGTTTTTT
>11|TRBV28|once|-|TRBJ1-5
CATRGNQPQHF
TGTGCCACCCGAGGGAATCAGCCCCAGCATTTT
>13|TRBV28|many|-|TRBJ1-2
CASSPQGSYGYTF
TGTGCCAGCAGTCCCCAGGGGTCATATGGCTACACCTTC
>13|TRBV29-1|-|TRBD1|TRBJ1-2
CSVGQGADYGYTF
TGCAGCGTGGGACAGGGGGCAGACTATGGCTACACCTTC
>14|TRBV28|-|-|TRBJ1-1
CASRLPLGGTEAFF
TGTGCCAGCAGATTACCCCTCGGGGGCACTGAAGCTTTCTTT
>16|TRBV5-6|large|TRBD1|TRBJ1-5
CASSRKAGGNYQPQHF
TGTGCCAGCAGCAGAAAGGCAGGGGGTAACTATCAGCCCCAGCATTTT
>15|TRBV5-4|-|-|TRBJ1-3
CASSPGGFSGNTIYF
TGTGCCAGCAGCCCGGGAGGGTTCTCTGGAAACACCATATATTTT
>12|TRBV14|-|TRBD1|TRBJ2-7
CASSHRQGQQYF
TGTGCCAGCAGCCACCGACAGGGTCAGCAGTACTTC
>13|TRBV5-5|-|-|TRBJ1-5
CASSTAANQPQHF
TGTGCCAGCAGCACGGCGGCAAATCAGCCCCAGCATTTT
>13|TRBV30|-|TRBD1|TRBJ1-1
CASGIQGELRAFF
TGTGCGTCAGGGATACAGGGGGAGTTACGGGCTTTCTTT
>11|TRBV27|once|-|TRBJ2-7
CAISLPREQYF
TGTGCCATTTCTTTACCGAGGGAGCAGTACTTC
>14|TRBV6-5|-|-|TRBJ1-1
CASSYTGFWTEAFF
TGTGCCAGCAGTTACACAGGGTTTTGGACTGAAGCTTTCTTT
>12|TRBV19|-|-|TRBJ1-2
CASQGSPDGYTF
TGTGCCAGTCAGGGCTCACCGGATGGCTACACCTTC
>16|TRBV6-1|-|-|TRBJ1-4
CASSEPRGRGNEKLFF
TGTGCCAGCAGTGAACCGAGGGGCAGGGGCAATGAAAAACTGTTTTTT
>15|TRBV6-1|-|-|TRBJ2-1
CASRRVMRVDNEQFF
TGTGCCAGCAGACGCGTTATGAGGGTGGACAATGAGCAGTTCTTC
>14|TRBV6-1|-|-|TRBJ2-7
CASSLGVLSYEQYF
TGTGCCAGCAGTCTTGGAGTCCTCTCCTACGAGCAGTACTTC
>16|TRBV2|-|TRBD2|TRBJ2-1
CASSEGLAGVTGEQFF
TGTGCCAGCAGTGAAGGTCTAGCGGGAGTAACAGGGGAGCAGTTCTTC
>15|TRBV27|-|-|TRBJ2-1
CASSRDRQNYNEQFF
TGTGCCAGCAGTCGTGACAGGCAAAACTACAATGAGCAGTTCTTC
>16|TRBV27|-|-|TRBJ1-2
CASSLSSGEFNYGYTF
TGTGCCAGCAGTTTATCGTCGGGGGAATTTAACTATGGCTACACCTTC
>15|TRBV5-1|-|-|TRBJ2-7
CASSLAPGDSYEQYF
TGCGCCAGCAGCTTGGCACCAGGGGACTCCTACGAGCAGTACTTC
>14|TRBV9|once|TRBD2|TRBJ2-2
CASSSGGRGGELFF
TGTGCCAGCAGCTCGGGGGGGCGAGGCGGGGAGCTGTTTTTT
>13|TRBV2|-|-|TRBJ2-5
CASSVAPGETQYF
TGTGCCAGCAGTGTAGCGCCGGGGGAGACCCAGTACTTC
>11|TRBV5-1|-|-|TRBJ1-1
CASRYQNEAFF
TGCGCCAGCAGATATCAGAACGAAGCTTTCTTT
>11|TRBV2|-|-|TRBJ1-2
CAGWGRSGYTF
TGTGCCGGATGGGGGCGTAGCGGCTACACCTTC
>15|TRBV19|-|TRBD1|TRBJ1-5
CASSIVHRGNQPQHF
TGTGCCAGTAGTATAGTCCACAGGGGTAATCAGCCCCAGCATTTT
>13|TRBV15|-|-|TRBJ1-4
CATRADPNEKLFF
TGTGCCACCAGAGCTGATCCCAATGAAAAACTGTTTTTT
>14|TRBV19|-|-|TRBJ1-6
CASSIQGTGSPLHF
TGTGCCAGTAGTATTCAGGGAACTGGATCACCCCTCCACTTT
>14|TRBV7-2|-|-|TRBJ1-1
CASSLDFQGIEAFF
TGTGCCAGCAGCTTAGATTTTCAGGGGATTGAAGCTTTCTTT
>18|TRBV27|-|TRBD2|TRBJ2-3
CATGKIRTPGTITDTQYF
TGTGCCACCGGAAAAATACGGACGCCCGGGACTATTACAGATACGCAGTATTTT
>12|TRBV6-5|once|TRBD1|TRBJ2-7
CASHRGPYEQYF
TGTGCCAGTCACAGGGGACCCTACGAGCAGTACTTC
>15|TRBV18|-|TRBD1|TRBJ1-2
CASSPATGTNYGYTF
TGTGCCAGCTCACCGGCGACAGGGACTAACTATGGCTACACCTTC